A single sample is the source of the 13 T cell receptor beta chains below, sequenced in a study of siplizumab effects on memory and regulatory T cells. Data came from immunoSEQ multiplex PCR; TCRdb stores just in-frame clones and leaves some out. The data contain some 65,000 clones, 80% to 90% of them singletons. Source material: Tregs sorted from blood. These receptors all come from a human donor in good health.

The CDR3 region is CSARSSYEQYF. The CDR3 region has the DNA TGCAGTGCTAGGTCCTCCTACGAGCAGTACTTC. The chain links TRBV20-1 to TRBJ2-7, with D unresolved. Germline V gene sequence: CDR1 DFQATT, CDR2 SNEGSKA (reference sequence). The CDR3 runs to 11 residues. The V end was cut by 3 bases, the J end by 0 bases, with 3 bases between.

The chain has TRBV11-3 and TRBJ2-4, with D hard to call. This CDR3 is built from 15 residues. The V end lost 3 bases, the J end lost 6 bases, and 15 bases lay between the germline ends. Germline V CDR1 and CDR2: SGHNT, YENEEA. As DNA, the CDR3 is TGTGCCAGCAGCTTGGAGAACGGGTGGGGAAACATTCAGTACTTC. Translated: CASSLENGWGNIQYF. The full variable domain, with the rest looked up from reference TRBV11-3 and TRBJ2-4, is EAGVVQSPRYKIIEKKQPVAFWCNPISGHNTLYWYLQNLGQGPELLIRYENEEAVDDSQLPKDRFSAERLKGVDSTLKIQPAELGDSAVYLCASSLENGWGNIQYFGAGTRLSVL.

This chain connects TRBV6-1 to TRBJ2-5, with D perhaps being TRBD1 or TRBD2 (6 bases each). Germline CDR1 and CDR2: MNHNS and SASEGT. This CDR3 spans 14 amino acids. V was pared by 6 bases and J by 4 bases, with 15 bases between. CDR3 region: CASRGGHLVETQYF. In DNA form, the CDR3 reads TGTGCCAGCAGGGGGGGCCATTTAGTAGAGACCCAGTACTTC.

This clone was seen ten or more times. The chain carries TRBV7-6 and TRBJ1-4; D may be TRBD1 (6 bases). The CDR3 spans 16 residues. Trimming stripped 1 base from V and 8 bases from J, with 17 bases between. The germline V gene has CDR1 SGHVS and CDR2 FNYEAQ. This chain's CDR3 is CASSLGRGGGEEKLFF. CDR3 nucleotides: TGTGCCAGCAGCTTAGGCAGGGGAGGAGGGGAGGAAAAACTGTTTTTT.

The chain couples TRBV4-2 to TRBJ2-3, with TRBD2 matching over 11 bases. From germline, CDR1 is LGHNA and CDR2 YNFKEQ. The junction had 0 bases not matched to a gene; V was cut back by 0 bases and J by 1 base. This CDR3 comprises 16 residues. The CDR3 region is CASSQELAGGTDTQYF. For the CDR3, the DNA is TGTGCCAGCAGCCAAGAACTAGCGGGAGGCACAGATACGCAGTATTTT.

The sample holds one count of this clone. The V call is TRBV4-3, the J call TRBJ1-1; maybe TRBD1 (5 bases). The CDR3 is 15 amino acids. CDR1 LGHNA and CDR2 YSLEER come from the germline V gene. The V end was cut by 4 bases, the J end by 5 bases, with 17 bases between. CDR3 amino acids: CASSRIQDWRTEAFF. The CDR3 region has the DNA TGCGCCAGCAGCCGAATACAGGATTGGCGAACTGAAGCTTTCTTT.

The table lists this clone with a count of one. V gene TRBV6-5 combines with J gene TRBJ1-3; a weak D match, TRBD1 (6 bases). V gave up 2 bases and J gave up 5 bases, with 16 bases separating them. The CDR3 runs 16 residues. Germline V gene sequence: CDR1 MNHEY, CDR2 SVGAGI. For the CDR3, the DNA is TGTGCCAGCAGTTACGACGCATCTGGACAGAGAAACACCATATATTTT. It is translated as CASSYDASGQRNTIYF.

The chain joins TRBV5-6 to TRBJ2-7, with 9 bases lining up with TRBD2. Losses at the gene ends were 2 bases for V and 3 bases for J; bases not matched to a gene: 3. CDR1 and CDR2 from the germline V gene are SGHDT and YYEEEE. The CDR3 has 14 residues. The CDR3 region has the DNA TGTGCCAGCAGCTTCCTAGCGGGAATCTACGAGCAGTACTTC. Amino acid sequence: CASSFLAGIYEQYF.

The chain has TRBV11-2 and TRBJ1-1, with D unresolved. This CDR3 contains 13 residues. V gave up 8 bases and J gave up 10 bases, with 20 bases separating them. The V gene's germline CDR1 is SGHAT and CDR2 FQNNGV. The CDR3, as DNA: TGTGCCAGCTCCAGGCGGTTTAAGGAAGTAGCTTTCTTT. Protein product: CASSRRFKEVAFF. Filled out from reference TRBV11-2 and TRBJ1-1, the complete variable domain reads EAGVAQSPRYKIIEKRQSVAFWCNPISGHATLYWYQQILGQGPKLLIQFQNNGVVDDSQLPKDRFSAERLKGVDSTLKIQPAKLEDSAVYLCASSRRFKEVAFFGQGTRLTVV.

This clone was seen just once. The rearrangement joins TRBV4-1 to TRBJ2-3; TRBD2 aligns across 8 bases. CDR1 and CDR2 from the germline V gene are MGHRA and YSYEKL. V was clipped by 0 bases and J by 6 bases; unmatched bases: 14. CDR3 size: 18 residues. The CDR3 region is CASSQDTMSGRSPDTQYF. CDR3 coding DNA: TGCGCCAGCAGCCAAGATACCATGAGCGGGAGAAGTCCCGATACGCAGTATTTT.

The rearrangement joins TRBV10-3 to TRBJ1-1, with a tentative D call TRBD1 (6 bases). Germline CDR1 and CDR2: ENHRY and SYGVKD. The V end was cut by 10 bases, the J end by 2 bases, with 14 bases between. CDR3 length: 13 residues. This CDR3 reads CATRTALNTEAFF. The CDR3 nucleotides are TGTGCCACCAGGACAGCGTTAAACACTGAAGCTTTCTTT.

The CDR3 DNA reads as TGTGCCAGCAGTAAAATGACAGGGGTCCGGAATGAGCAGTTCTTC. It specifies CASSKMTGVRNEQFF. V is TRBV6-6 and J is TRBJ2-1; 8 bases are a match to TRBD1. V was clipped by 5 bases and J by 7 bases; unmatched bases: 10. The CDR3 spans 15 residues. The V gene's germline CDR1 is MNHNY and CDR2 SVGAGI (reference sequence).

CDR3 protein: CASSRSNLNTEAFF. The CDR3 DNA sequence: TGTGCCAGCAGCCGCAGCAATTTGAACACTGAAGCTTTCTTT. The chain carries TRBV14 and TRBJ1-1; D remains ambiguous. This CDR3 comprises 14 residues. In germline, CDR1 is SGHDN, CDR2 FVKESK. The V end was cut by 4 bases, the J end by 0 bases, with 9 bases between.